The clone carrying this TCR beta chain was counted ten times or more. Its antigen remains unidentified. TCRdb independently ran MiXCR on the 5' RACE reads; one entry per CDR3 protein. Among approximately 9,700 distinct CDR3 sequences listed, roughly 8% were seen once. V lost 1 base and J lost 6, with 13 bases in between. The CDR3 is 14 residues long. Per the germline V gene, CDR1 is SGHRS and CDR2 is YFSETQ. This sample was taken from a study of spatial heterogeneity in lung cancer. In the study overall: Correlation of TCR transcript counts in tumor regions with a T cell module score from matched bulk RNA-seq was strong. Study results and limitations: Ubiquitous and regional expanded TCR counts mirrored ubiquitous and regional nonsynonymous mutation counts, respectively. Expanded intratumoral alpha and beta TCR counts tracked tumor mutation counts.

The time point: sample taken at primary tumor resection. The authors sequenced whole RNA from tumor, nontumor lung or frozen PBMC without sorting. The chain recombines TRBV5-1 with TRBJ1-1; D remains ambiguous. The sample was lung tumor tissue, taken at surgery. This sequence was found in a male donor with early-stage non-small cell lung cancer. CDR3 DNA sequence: TGCGCCAGCAGCTTGTTCGATGTGGGAGCTGAAGCTTTCTTT. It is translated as CASSLFDVGAEAFF.